This T cell receptor beta chain was recovered during a study of OX40 agonist ivuxolimab in advanced cancers. In regard to this clone: Its antigen remains unidentified. Distinct nucleotide sequences in the sample also encode this CDR3.

Drawing of blood for sampling happened at baseline, at cycle 4 day 1, and at cycle 7 day 1. Generated by immunoSEQ multiplex PCR, the TCRdb table keeps only in-frame clones and is missing some. The sample holds 80,000 to 100,000 clones, about 85% seen once. The CDR3 runs 13 residues. V was shortened by 0 bases and J by 4 bases, with 7 bases between the two germline ends. CDR1 and CDR2 (germline): GTSNPN, SVGIG (reference sequence). Study results and limitations: Within 6 weeks, CD4+ and CD8+ blood T cells expanded clonally at 0.1 to 3.0 mg/kg. Clonal expansion in partial responders at 0.1-3.0 mg/kg ranked among the lowest.

The clonotype originates from an adult with an advanced solid tumor such as melanoma, head and neck, liver or kidney cancer. Material: CD4+ or CD8+ T cells sorted from blood, obtained in a trial of the OX40 agonist ivuxolimab. The genes are TRBV30 and TRBJ1-5, with D hard to call. The CDR3 sequence: CAWSVRENQPQHF. The CDR3, as DNA: TGTGCCTGGAGTGTACGGGAGAATCAGCCCCAGCATTTT.